The present TCR beta chain was sequenced within a study of monozygotic twins with cystic fibrosis. Study information: Approximately 3 micrograms of fragmented DNA underwent roughly 15 PCR cycles for library preparation.

Per germline, CDR1 SQVTM and CDR2 ANQGSEA. The CDR3 has 15 residues. V lost 3 bases and J lost 0; bases outside the gene matches: 6. Clones were sequenced by immunoSEQ multiplex PCR, and TCRdb holds only the in-frame ones, with some missing. The repertoire consists of about 32,000 clones, with under 95% occurring once and the leading ten covering roughly 1%. Study-level points and caveats: Unrelated CF individuals shared fewer identical clonotypes than monozygotic CF twins. V usage most resembled the co-twin in 13 of 16 pairs. Clonality was generally low (median roughly 0.0095), higher in the most severe patients.

About this clone: The antigen remains unidentified.

This clonotype was sampled from a girl aged 2 to 9 with cystic fibrosis. The sample taken for sequencing was blood. The chain has TRBV29-1 and TRBJ2-3, with 7 bases aligning to TRBD2. This chain's CDR3 is CSVDALASSTDTQYF. As DNA, the CDR3 is TGCAGCGTTGATGCACTAGCGTCTAGCACAGATACGCAGTATTTT.